Each of the 15 T cell receptor beta chains below was sequenced from the same sample in a study of control samples from healthy donors and cancer patients. Profiled with immunoSEQ multiplex PCR; TCRdb holds only in-frame clones, not every one. The top ten hold 2.5% of the sample, which has roughly 130,000 clones, around nine tenths seen once. Specimen: blood. The receptors come from a man between 18 and 35 years old in good health.

This sequence joins TRBV16 and TRBJ1-4; D is unresolved. The germline gives CDR1 KGHSY, CDR2 FQNENV. This CDR3 region has 13 residues. The germline V and J ends were trimmed by 2 bases and 2 bases, with 3 bases remaining between them. DNA for the CDR3: TGTGCCAGCAGCCAAGGGACTAATGAAAAACTGTTTTTT. Amino acid sequence: CASSQGTNEKLFF. The whole variable domain, remainder taken from reference TRBV16 and TRBJ1-4, is GEEVAQTPKHLVRGEGQKAKLYCAPIKGHSYVFWYQQVLKNEFKFLISFQNENVFDETGMPKERFSAKCLPNSPCSLEIQATKLEDSAVYFCASSQGTNEKLFFGSGTQLSVL.

The DNA for the CDR3 is TGTGCCAGCAAACTTCAGGGACAGGATAATGAAAAACTGTTTTTT. It encodes CASKLQGQDNEKLFF. V is TRBV2 and J is TRBJ1-4; 8 bases align to TRBD1. The CDR3 is made up of 15 amino acids. Germline CDR1 SNHLY, CDR2 FYNNEI. Trimming removed 7 bases from V and 4 bases from J; junction bases left unmatched: 8.

This clone occurred once. V gene TRBV7-9 combines with J gene TRBJ1-1; 7 positions match TRBD1. The germline V gene has CDR1 SEHNR and CDR2 FQNEAQ (reference sequence). CDR3 length: 15 residues. V gave up 1 base and J gave up 5 bases; unmatched junction bases: 7. As DNA, the CDR3 is TGTGCCAGCAGCTTAGTCGGAAACAGGGGAACTGAAGCTTTCTTT. It specifies CASSLVGNRGTEAFF.

The chain couples TRBV29-1 to TRBJ1-1; the D is unclear. V shed 3 bases and J shed 1 base, with 3 bases lying between them. CDR1 and CDR2 from the germline V gene are SQVTM and ANQGSEA. This CDR3 is 11 amino acids long. The CDR3 region is CSVDRNTEAFF. Here the CDR3 DNA reads TGCAGCGTTGATAGGAACACTGAAGCTTTCTTT.

The sample holds one count of this clone. This chain connects TRBV28 to TRBJ1-4, with TRBD1 identical over 8 bases. From germline, CDR1 is MDHEN and CDR2 SYDVKM. The J segment lost 8 bases and the V segment lost 9 bases, leaving 8 bases of the junction unmatched. The CDR3 length is 13 residues. In nucleotides, the CDR3 is TGTGCCAGTTCGACAGGGGTGGGCGAAAAACTGTTTTTT. Its protein is CASSTGVGEKLFF.

The chain uses TRBV7-2 and TRBJ1-2; 8 nucleotides align to TRBD1. CDR3 length: 13 residues. Germline V gives CDR1 SGHTA, CDR2 FQGNSA. V lost 3 bases, J lost 3 bases, and 0 bases stayed unmatched. The CDR3 loop reads CASSLTGDYGYTF. The CDR3 coding sequence is TGTGCCAGCAGCTTGACAGGGGACTATGGCTACACCTTC.

The genes are TRBV5-1 and TRBJ2-3, with D perhaps matching TRBD2 (6 bases). Germline V CDR1 and CDR2: SGHRS, YFSETQ. The CDR3 consists of 16 residues. Trimming took off 0 bases at V and 2 bases at J, with 13 bases between the two ends. CDR3 nucleotide sequence: TGCGCCAGCAGCTTGGCCTTCGGGACTGCCACAGATACGCAGTATTTT. Translated: CASSLAFGTATDTQYF.

This clone appeared once. The chain uses TRBV11-3 and TRBJ2-2, with TRBD2 as a possible D gene (5 bases). The length of the CDR3 is 18 residues. V was pared by 0 bases and J by 4 bases, with 18 bases between. Germline CDR1 and CDR2: SGHNT and YENEEA. The CDR3 loop reads CASSLDGMADSGTGELFF. The CDR3 DNA reads as TGTGCCAGCAGCTTAGACGGCATGGCGGACTCGGGCACCGGGGAGCTGTTTTTT.

As to this clone: One junction end does not reproduce the germline sequence, and a read error may be involved. This rearrangement joins TRBV27 to TRBJ2-1, with 8 bases that match TRBD2. CDR3 size: 12 residues. Germline CDR1 MNHEY, CDR2 SMNVEV (reference sequence). The CDR3 loop reads CASSLVGLDLVF. DNA of the CDR3: TGTGCCAGCAGTTTAGTGGGACTAGATTTGGTCTTC.

This clone was seen more than once but under ten times. The rearrangement uses TRBV2 and TRBJ1-5, with D perhaps TRBD1 (6 bases). V was trimmed by 6 bases and J by 0 bases, leaving 15 bases between them. This CDR3 is 16 amino acids long. Germline V gives CDR1 SNHLY, CDR2 FYNNEI. The CDR3 bases are TGTGCCAGCAGCCCACCGGGGGCTCTTAGCAATCAGCCCCAGCATTTT. Translated: CASSPPGALSNQPQHF.

The chain carries TRBV6-2 or TRBV6-3 and TRBJ1-5; D perhaps matches TRBD1 (5 bases). V was trimmed by 5 bases and J by 7 bases, leaving 15 bases between them. Germline CDR1 and CDR2: MNHEY and SVGEGT. This CDR3 region has 14 residues. CDR3 residues: CASSLGPGGQPQHF. The CDR3 region has the DNA TGTGCCAGCAGTCTAGGCCCTGGGGGGCAGCCCCAGCATTTT.

The chain recombines TRBV7-9 with TRBJ1-3; the D is unclear. CDR1 is SEHNR and CDR2 is FQNEAQ in the germline V gene (reference sequence). The CDR3 totals 13 residues. Deletions cut 0 bases from V and 3 bases from J, with 3 bases between. Written as DNA, the CDR3 is TGTGCCAGCAGCTTAGCGAGTGGAAACACCATATATTTT. Translated: CASSLASGNTIYF.

The chain joins TRBV9 to TRBJ2-1; D call uncertain. The germline gives CDR1 SGDLS, CDR2 YYNGEE. This CDR3 contains 14 residues. Trimming left V 4 bases short and J 10 bases short, with 18 bases between. The CDR3 nucleotides are TGTGCCAGCAGCTCTGGGCCCCGGAACGAAGAGCAGTTCTTC. This codes for CASSSGPRNEEQFF.

As concerns this clone: The sample has other DNA sequences that encode this CDR3 too. The chain recombines TRBV3-1 (or the pseudogene TRBV3-2) with TRBJ2-7; D unresolved. V shed 1 base and J shed 2 bases, with 6 bases lying between them. The CDR3 covers 13 residues. CDR1 LGHDT and CDR2 YNNKEL come from the germline V gene (reference sequence). DNA of the CDR3: TGTGCCAGCAGCCAAGGGCCTACCTACGAGCAGTACGTC. Protein: CASSQGPTYEQYV.

The chain has TRBV11-2 and TRBJ2-3, with TRBD2 matching 7 bases. Germline CDR1 and CDR2: SGHAT and FQNNGV. This CDR3 is 15 amino acids long. The trim removed 5 bases at V and 2 bases at J, leaving 7 bases unmatched. The CDR3 bases are TGTGCCAGCAGCCCTAAGCGGGACTACACAGATACGCAGTATTTT. Protein: CASSPKRDYTDTQYF.